Shown below are 10 T cell receptor beta chains from a single sample sequenced in a study of identical twins. TCRdb called the 5' RACE reads again in MiXCR, with one record for every CDR3 protein. Of under 20,000 distinct CDR3 sequences listed, approximately 70% are singletons. The sequenced material came from memory (CD45RO+) T cells sorted from blood. The receptors were sampled from a woman under 30 in good health. This table probably holds off-target reads from a library built for another chain.

The chain uses TRBV12-3 or TRBV12-4 and TRBJ2-7, with TRBD2 matching 12 bases. The V and J ends lost 8 bases and 2 bases, in that order; junction bases with no gene match: 4. The CDR3 extends over 14 amino acids. This CDR3 reads CASSLAGGPYEQYF. For the CDR3, the DNA is TGTGCCAGCTCCCTAGCGGGAGGGCCCTACGAGCAGTACTTC.

The V call is TRBV7-9, the J call TRBJ2-1; D not certain. The CDR3 is 15 residues long. The germline V and J ends were trimmed by 2 bases and 5 bases, with 13 bases remaining between them. Per the germline V gene, CDR1 is SEHNR and CDR2 is FQNEAQ (reference sequence). The CDR3 reads CASSLSGYSHNEQFF. CDR3 DNA: TGTGCCAGCAGCTTATCAGGCTACAGCCACAATGAGCAGTTCTTC.

The chain combines TRBV20-1 with TRBJ2-5; 9 bases are shared with TRBD2. In germline, CDR1 is DFQATT, CDR2 SNEGSKA (reference sequence). The CDR3 extends over 15 amino acids. V lost 5 bases and J lost 4; bases outside the gene matches: 11. CDR3 sequence: CSAGILAGVGETQYF. The CDR3 DNA is TGCAGTGCTGGGATTTTAGCGGGAGTAGGAGAGACCCAGTACTTC.

The V and J genes are TRBV2 and TRBJ2-7; no definite D call. The CDR3 has 11 residues. CDR1 and CDR2 from the germline V gene are SNHLY and FYNNEI. Trimming removed 7 bases at V and 6 bases at J, with 10 bases between. In DNA form, the CDR3 reads TGTGCCAGCACCCAGTTTTCCGAGCAGTACTTC. As protein: CASTQFSEQYF.

This clonotype showed up just a few times. V usage is TRBV15 and J usage is TRBJ1-3; a possible D gene is TRBD1 (5 bases). The germline V gene has CDR1 LNHNV and CDR2 YYDKDF (reference sequence). This CDR3 region has 14 residues. Trimming removed 1 base at V and 4 bases at J, with 8 bases between. The CDR3 loop is CATSRGSGGNTIYF. The CDR3 DNA sequence: TGTGCCACCAGCAGAGGGTCAGGGGGAAACACCATATATTTT. The complete variable domain, with remaining parts taken from reference TRBV15 and TRBJ1-3, reads DAMVIQNPRYQVTQFGKPVTLSCSQTLNHNVMYWYQQKSSQAPKLLFHYYDKDFNNEADTPDNFQSRRPNTSFCFLDIRSPGLGDTAMYLCATSRGSGGNTIYFGEGSWLTVV.

The chain is built from TRBV20-1 and TRBJ1-1; D unresolved. Germline CDR1 is DFQATT and CDR2 is SNEGSKA (reference sequence). This CDR3 spans 12 amino acids. Trimming shortened V by 0 bases and J by 11 bases, and 13 bases separated the two germline ends. CDR3 in DNA: TGCAGTGCTAGAGACAAACCAGTGGGGGCTTTCTTT. Protein: CSARDKPVGAFF.

The rearrangement links TRBV19 to TRBJ2-5; 7 positions agree with TRBD2. The CDR3 runs 13 residues. CDR1 is LNHDA, CDR2 SQIVND, per germline (reference sequence). Germline trimming cut 4 bases from V and 5 bases from J; bases unmatched to any gene: 4. This chain's CDR3 is CASSRGGAETQYF. The CDR3 nucleotides read TGTGCCAGTAGTAGGGGGGGTGCGGAGACCCAGTACTTC.

This chain uses TRBV7-2 with TRBJ2-4; D is perhaps TRBD2 (6 bases). Germline V lookup: CDR1 SGHTA, CDR2 FQGNSA. The CDR3 is 16 residues long. With 1 base removed from V and 1 base from J, the gap between germline ends came to 11 bases. The CDR3, as DNA: TGTGCCAGCAGCTTAGATTTAGGGAGGGCCAAAAACATTCAGTACTTC. Translating it yields CASSLDLGRAKNIQYF.

V is TRBV6-2 or TRBV6-3 and J is TRBJ2-1; TRBD2 matches 9 bases. J gave up 14 bases and V 6 bases, and 8 bases lay outside the gene matches. Germline-derived CDR1 and CDR2 are MNHEY and SVGEGT. The length of the CDR3 is 12 residues. The CDR3 nucleotides are TGTGCCAGCAGCCCCCGTGGGACTAGCAAGTTCTTC. Translated: CASSPRGTSKFF.

The rearrangement links TRBV29-1 to TRBJ2-5, with TRBD2 identical over 7 bases. V lost 6 bases and J lost 5; bases outside the gene matches: 9. Germline CDR1 and CDR2: SQVTM and ANQGSEA. CDR3 length: 13 amino acids. CDR3 DNA: TGCAGCGTCAGGGACGGGAGGAGGGAGACCCAGTACTTC. This codes for CSVRDGRRETQYF.